This T cell receptor beta chain was identified during a study of T-cell memory formation after mild COVID-19. This CDR3 is 18 amino acids long. In germline, CDR1 is SEHNR, CDR2 FQNEAQ (reference sequence). The germline V and J ends were trimmed by 1 base and 4 bases, with 22 bases remaining between them. One entry per CDR3 protein, called by TCRdb with MiXCR from the 5' RACE reads. The table has 300,000 to 400,000 distinct CDR3 sequences, around 28% seen once. The origin of this receptor is an adult woman who had mild COVID-19 (a few samples of this study predate the infection). Cell type and time point are not known. V and J are TRBV7-9 and TRBJ1-2, with D possibly TRBD1 on 6 matching bases. The sample taken for sequencing was PBMCs or a T cell subset sorted from them (not recorded which). The CDR3 sequence is CASSLVMGGSIGPYGYTF. CDR3 nucleotides: TGTGCCAGCAGCTTAGTCATGGGGGGCTCTATTGGGCCCTATGGCTACACCTTC.